This entry lists 31 T cell receptor beta chains sequenced from one sample in a study of CD8+ T cells in alopecia areata. RNA extraction was followed by reverse transcription into cDNA, which acted as the sequencing template. Measured with immunoSEQ multiplex PCR; TCRdb has only the in-frame clones, and not every one. The data hold 100,000 to 150,000 clones, with around three fifths observed a single time. The sequencing used CD4+ T cells sorted from blood, collected at week 0. The receptors stem from a human donor with alopecia areata.

The chain couples TRBV9 to TRBJ2-3, with D unresolved. The CDR3 totals 15 residues. The germline CDR1 and CDR2 sequences are SGDLS and YYNGEE. The germline V and J ends were trimmed by 3 bases and 2 bases, with 13 bases remaining between them. The CDR3 nucleotides read TGTGCCAGCAGCGGCTCCGGCAGAACCACAGATACGCAGTATTTT. It encodes CASSGSGRTTDTQYF.

V is TRBV5-1 and J is TRBJ1-1, with TRBD1 matching over 7 bases. Unmatched junction bases numbered 7, after V lost 4 bases and J lost 7 bases. The V gene's germline CDR1 is SGHRS and CDR2 YFSETQ. CDR3 length: 13 residues. CDR3: CASSPGTDSEAFF. Written as DNA, the CDR3 is TGCGCCAGCAGCCCGGGGACAGATAGTGAAGCTTTCTTT.

This clone occurred once. The J gene is TRBJ2-7, the V gene TRBV4-1, with 7 bases aligning to TRBD1. This CDR3 contains 14 residues. Germline V gives CDR1 MGHRA, CDR2 YSYEKL. V shed 4 bases and J 6 bases; nucleotides not matched to a gene: 9. The CDR3 region is CASSLGTASGEQYF. DNA for the CDR3: TGCGCCAGCAGCCTTGGGACAGCCTCGGGCGAGCAGTACTTC.

The V call is TRBV5-6, the J call TRBJ2-5; TRBD2 matches at 9 bases. From germline, CDR1 is SGHDT and CDR2 YYEEEE. The CDR3 extends over 16 amino acids. V shed 1 base and J 4 bases; nucleotides not matched to a gene: 8. CDR3 bases: TGTGCCAGCAGCTTGTTATCCGGCGGGGGGGTAGAGACCCAGTACTTC. Translated: CASSLLSGGGVETQYF.

The chain recombines TRBV7-2 with TRBJ2-5, with D possibly TRBD2 on 5 matching bases. Germline loops: CDR1 SGHTA, CDR2 FQGNSA. There are 15 residues in the CDR3. Trimming shortened V by 0 bases and J by 7 bases, and 15 bases separated the two germline ends. The CDR3 DNA reads TGTGCCAGCAGCTTAGCGCTAGGCCCGGCGGGGACCCAGTACTTC. It encodes CASSLALGPAGTQYF.

The chain carries TRBV5-1 and TRBJ1-5; D ambiguous. This CDR3 is 13 amino acids long. Looked up from germline, CDR1 is SGHRS and CDR2 is YFSETQ. Trimming stripped 2 bases from V and 9 bases from J, with 12 bases between. CDR3 DNA: TGCGCCAGCAGCTTCGGCGGGAGTGGGCCCCAGCATTTT. It translates to CASSFGGSGPQHF.

The V gene is TRBV6-6, the J gene TRBJ2-6; D is uncertain. The germline V gene encodes CDR1 MNHNY and CDR2 SVGAGI (reference sequence). The CDR3 covers 15 residues. V gave up 5 bases and J gave up 0 bases, with 8 bases separating them. CDR3 nucleotides: TGTGCCAGCAGTCCCATCGTCTCTGGGGCCAACGTCCTGACTTTC. As protein: CASSPIVSGANVLTF.

This clone was picked up a small number of times. V gene TRBV7-9 combines with J gene TRBJ2-2, with D uncertain. The germline V gene has CDR1 SEHNR and CDR2 FQNEAQ (reference sequence). The CDR3 loop spans 13 amino acids. V was cut by 5 bases and J by 5 bases, with 9 bases left in between. DNA of the CDR3: TGTGCCAGCAGCCGAGGAGTAACCGGGGAGCTGTTTTTT. Protein: CASSRGVTGELFF.

V gene TRBV7-3 combines with J gene TRBJ2-1, with D tentatively TRBD1 (5 bases). The V gene's germline CDR1 is SGHTA and CDR2 FQGTGA. Trimming cost V 4 bases and J 7 bases, with 14 bases left between them. This CDR3 has 14 amino acids. CDR3 sequence reads: CASSSSQGVNEQFF. In nucleotides, the CDR3 is TGTGCCAGCAGCTCCTCTCAGGGTGTAAATGAGCAGTTCTTC.

This clone was picked up a small number of times. The sample contains more than one DNA sequence encoding this CDR3. This chain connects TRBV5-1 to TRBJ1-5; 8 bases fit TRBD1. This CDR3 is built from 14 residues. The trim removed 4 bases at V and 6 bases at J, leaving 6 bases unmatched. Germline values: CDR1 SGHRS, CDR2 YFSETQ. The CDR3 sequence: CASSPDRGGQPQHF. The CDR3 bases are TGCGCCAGCAGCCCCGACAGGGGAGGTCAGCCCCAGCATTTT.

The genes are TRBV5-1 and TRBJ1-1; 8 bases fit TRBD1. J gave up 5 bases and V 8 bases, and 5 bases lay outside the gene matches. CDR3 size: 12 residues. The germline V gene has CDR1 SGHRS and CDR2 YFSETQ. This chain's CDR3 is CASAGGLTEAFF. The CDR3 nucleotides read TGCGCCAGTGCAGGGGGCCTAACTGAAGCTTTCTTT.

The chain carries TRBV19 and TRBJ2-1, with D perhaps being TRBD1 or TRBD2 (5 bases each). The CDR3 runs to 16 residues. CDR1 and CDR2 (germline): LNHDA, SQIVND (reference sequence). V dropped 1 base and J dropped 6 bases, with 16 bases sitting between them. The CDR3 sequence is CASSIVGTRATNEQFF. As DNA, the CDR3 is TGTGCCAGTAGTATAGTGGGGACCCGCGCCACCAATGAGCAGTTCTTC.

The gene calls are TRBV29-1 and TRBJ2-7; 9 nucleotides match TRBD1. CDR1 and CDR2 (germline): SQVTM, ANQGSEA. The CDR3 has 13 amino acids. V lost 4 bases, J lost 6 bases, and 7 bases stayed unmatched. DNA for the CDR3: TGCAGCGTTGGAGGGACAGGGTTAAGCGAGCAGTACTTC. This gives the protein CSVGGTGLSEQYF.

This clone was detected a few times. Within the sample, other DNA sequences also encode this same CDR3. This chain joins TRBV27 and TRBJ2-3, with 7 bases identical to TRBD1. After removal of 2 bases from V and 0 bases from J, the junction contained 2 bases not matched to a gene. The CDR3 extends over 15 amino acids. Germline loops: CDR1 MNHEY, CDR2 SMNVEV (reference sequence). CDR3 loop: CASSLRGQSTDTQYF. CDR3 coding DNA: TGTGCCAGCAGTTTAAGGGGGCAGAGCACAGATACGCAGTATTTT.

The chain uses TRBV7-6 and TRBJ2-2, with D perhaps TRBD2 (6 bases). The V gene lost 6 bases and the J gene lost 0 bases, with 14 bases spanning the gap. Germline V gene data show CDR1 as SGHVS and CDR2 as FNYEAQ. This CDR3 contains 16 residues. CDR3 protein: CASSPTGTPNTGELFF. CDR3 sequence (DNA): TGTGCCAGCAGTCCTACCGGGACTCCGAACACCGGGGAGCTGTTTTTT.

This sequence joins TRBV7-2 and TRBJ1-3; 11 positions match TRBD1. Germline V gives CDR1 SGHTA, CDR2 FQGNSA. The junction had 5 bases not matched to a gene; V was cut back by 5 bases and J by 5 bases. CDR3 length: 15 residues. DNA of the CDR3: TGTGCCAGCAGCCTGGACAGGGGGCGTCGAAACACCATATATTTT. Residues: CASSLDRGRRNTIYF.

This clone has only a few counts. V and J are TRBV4-3 and TRBJ2-3; TRBD2 matches 16 bases. There are 18 residues in the CDR3. V lost 8 bases to trimming and J lost 0 bases; unmatched junction nucleotides: 8. Germline lookup yields CDR1 LGHNA and CDR2 YSLEER. The CDR3 DNA follows: TGCGCCAGCTCTCCCGGGACTAGCGGGGGGGGAAGCACAGATACGCAGTATTTT. Amino acid sequence: CASSPGTSGGGSTDTQYF.

The rearrangement links TRBV5-5 to TRBJ2-2, with 7 bases that match TRBD1. V trimming: 4 bases; J trimming: 4 bases; junction bases outside the gene matches: 16. The CDR3 is 18 amino acids. The germline CDR1 and CDR2 sequences are SGHKS and YYEKEE (reference sequence). The CDR3 is CASSRRTGVNVITGELFF. CDR3 coding DNA: TGTGCCAGCAGCCGTAGAACAGGGGTAAATGTGATCACCGGGGAGCTGTTTTTT.

About this clone: Other nucleotide sequences in the sample specify the same CDR3. The gene calls are TRBV6-5 and TRBJ1-5; no reliable D call. V was shortened by 2 bases and J by 2 bases, with 7 bases between the two germline ends. The CDR3 spans 14 residues. Germline CDR1 and CDR2: MNHEY and SVGAGI. The CDR3 DNA is TGTGCCAGCAGTTACCGAGGCGGCAATCAGCCCCAGCATTTT. As protein: CASSYRGGNQPQHF.

The chain employs TRBV18 and TRBJ2-5; D unresolved. Trimming removed 5 bases from V and 1 base from J, with 11 bases in between. The germline V gene has CDR1 KGHSH and CDR2 LQKENI. The CDR3 runs 14 residues. CDR3 sequence (DNA): TGTGCCAGCTCAACCCGGCTAGGCCAAGAGACCCAGTACTTC. It yields the protein CASSTRLGQETQYF.

The CDR3 spells CASSVDGVNQPQHF. Written as DNA, the CDR3 is TGTGCCAGCAGCGTAGATGGGGTCAATCAGCCCCAGCATTTT. This rearrangement joins TRBV9 to TRBJ1-5; no clear D. In germline, CDR1 is SGDLS, CDR2 YYNGEE. Trimming stripped 0 bases from V and 3 bases from J, with 7 bases between. This CDR3 has 14 residues. The entire variable domain, with the rest obtained from reference TRBV9 and TRBJ1-5, is as follows: DSGVTQTPKHLITATGQRVTLRCSPRSGDLSVYWYQQSLDQGLQFLIQYYNGEERAKGNILERFSAQQFPDLHSELNLSSLELGDSALYFCASSVDGVNQPQHFGDGTRLSIL.

V gene TRBV21-1 combines with J gene TRBJ2-5; TRBD2 was called by the table and not checked on the DNA. TRBV21-1 is flagged as a pseudogene. The CDR3 totals 13 residues. The CDR3 nucleotides are TGTGCCAGCAGCAATGGATTACCGGGGACCCAGTACTTC. Protein: CASSNGLPGTQYF.

The J gene is TRBJ2-3, the V gene TRBV25-1; 11 nucleotides line up with TRBD2. The CDR3 is 15 amino acids. The V gene end was trimmed by 6 bases and the J gene end by 1 base; junction bases not matched to a gene: 3. Germline V gives CDR1 MGHDK, CDR2 SYGVNS. CDR3 sequence: CASSIAGGGTDTQYF. Here the CDR3 DNA reads TGTGCCAGCAGCATAGCGGGAGGGGGCACAGATACGCAGTATTTT.

A few counts support this clone. The chain joins TRBV5-1 to TRBJ2-7; the D call may be TRBD1 or TRBD2 (6 bases each). CDR1 is SGHRS, CDR2 YFSETQ, per germline. The CDR3 has 13 amino acids. The V end was cut by 4 bases, the J end by 4 bases, with 12 bases between. As DNA, the CDR3 is TGCGCCAGCAGCCTGAGGGGGAGGTACGAGCAGTACTTC. This encodes CASSLRGRYEQYF. Based on the CDR3 plus reference TRBV5-1 and TRBJ2-7, the full variable domain is KAGVTQTPRYLIKTRGQQVTLSCSPISGHRSVSWYQQTPGQGLQFLFEYFSETQRNKGNFPGRFSGRQFSNSRSEMNVSTLELGDSALYLCASSLRGRYEQYFGPGTRLTVT.

The gene calls are TRBV30 and TRBJ2-6; D gene unclear. This CDR3 is 18 amino acids long. The germline V gene has CDR1 GTSNPN and CDR2 SVGIG (reference sequence). V lost 3 bases, J lost 0 bases, and 18 bases lay in between. As DNA, the CDR3 is TGTGCCTGGAGAGGCCGGAAGGGTTTGGTCTCTGGGGCCAACGTCCTGACTTTC. Its translation: CAWRGRKGLVSGANVLTF.

The chain couples TRBV5-1 to TRBJ2-3; 9 bases line up with TRBD2. Looked up from germline, CDR1 is SGHRS and CDR2 is YFSETQ. The CDR3 totals 17 residues. J was trimmed by 3 bases and V by 0 bases; bases with no gene match: 8. The CDR3 loop is CASSLDGGGAGTDTQYF. As DNA, the CDR3 is TGCGCCAGCAGCTTGGACGGCGGGGGGGCCGGGACAGATACGCAGTATTTT.

This clone is a singleton in its sample. The chain is built from TRBV19 and TRBJ2-3; the match to TRBD1 covers 8 bases. CDR1 LNHDA and CDR2 SQIVND come from the germline V gene (reference sequence). V gave up 5 bases and J gave up 2 bases; unmatched junction bases: 6. The CDR3 has 15 amino acids. The CDR3 coding sequence is TGTGCCAGTAGTCGACAGGGGACCATCACAGATACGCAGTATTTT. It yields the protein CASSRQGTITDTQYF.

The chain links TRBV29-1 to TRBJ1-2; D possibly corresponds to TRBD1 (5 bases). V dropped 4 bases and J dropped 0 bases, with 15 bases sitting between them. Germline values: CDR1 SQVTM, CDR2 ANQGSEA. This CDR3 has 15 amino acids. CDR3 amino acids: CSVANGTLANYGYTF. For the CDR3, the DNA is TGCAGCGTTGCTAATGGGACCCTAGCTAACTATGGCTACACCTTC.

The CDR3 reads CASSQTPAGGPVGQFF. The CDR3 region has the DNA TGCGCCAGCAGCCAGACTCCAGCGGGAGGGCCGGTTGGGCAGTTCTTC. The chain couples TRBV4-3 to TRBJ2-1; 10 nucleotides line up with TRBD2. From germline, CDR1 is LGHNA and CDR2 YSLEER. Trimming took 3 bases from V and 12 from J; bases not matched to a gene: 14. The CDR3 is 16 residues long.

The chain is built from TRBV2 and TRBJ2-2, with 8 bases identical to TRBD1. Per germline, CDR1 SNHLY and CDR2 FYNNEI. After removal of 5 bases from V and 5 bases from J, the junction contained 7 bases not matched to a gene. The CDR3 spans 15 residues. The CDR3 sequence is CASSLTGGNTGELFF. The CDR3 coding sequence is TGTGCCAGCAGTCTAACAGGGGGGAATACCGGGGAGCTGTTTTTT.

This clone was observed a handful of times. The rearrangement links TRBV19 to TRBJ2-7; D not resolved. This CDR3 is built from 13 residues. The ends were cut back, 5 bases at V and 3 bases at J, with 11 bases in the middle. Germline V gene data show CDR1 as LNHDA and CDR2 as SQIVND (reference sequence). The CDR3 sequence is CASSADTNYEQYF. As DNA, the CDR3 is TGTGCCAGTAGTGCCGACACCAACTACGAGCAGTACTTC.